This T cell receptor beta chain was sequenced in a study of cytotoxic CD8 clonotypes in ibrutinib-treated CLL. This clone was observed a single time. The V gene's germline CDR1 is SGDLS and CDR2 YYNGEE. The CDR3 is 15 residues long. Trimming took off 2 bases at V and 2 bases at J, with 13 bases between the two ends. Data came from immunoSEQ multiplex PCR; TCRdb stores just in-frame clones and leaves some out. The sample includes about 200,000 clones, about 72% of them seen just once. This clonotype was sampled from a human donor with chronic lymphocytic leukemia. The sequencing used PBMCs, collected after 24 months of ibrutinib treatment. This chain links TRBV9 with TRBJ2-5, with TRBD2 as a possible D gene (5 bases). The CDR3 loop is CASSVIPGTQETQYF. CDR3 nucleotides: TGTGCCAGCAGCGTGATCCCGGGAACACAAGAGACCCAGTACTTC.